A single TCR beta chain is shown here with its context. The data belong to a study of T cell responses to AZD1222 COVID-19 vaccine. Profiled with immunoSEQ multiplex PCR; TCRdb holds only in-frame clones, not every one. Of approximately 110,000 clones in the sample, roughly nine tenths were seen once. The source of this sequence is an adult in good health. This sample comprised peripheral blood, obtained on day 0 of AZD1222 vaccination.

The CDR3 protein is CASSDTGTGDEKLFF. CDR3 DNA sequence: TGTGCCAGCAGCGACACCGGGACAGGGGATGAAAAACTGTTTTTT. The chain couples TRBV3-1 (or the pseudogene TRBV3-2) to TRBJ1-4, with TRBD1 matching 10 bases. The junction had 6 bases not matched to a gene; V was cut back by 5 bases and J by 6 bases. CDR3 size: 15 residues. CDR1 LGHDT and CDR2 YNNKEL come from the germline V gene (reference sequence).